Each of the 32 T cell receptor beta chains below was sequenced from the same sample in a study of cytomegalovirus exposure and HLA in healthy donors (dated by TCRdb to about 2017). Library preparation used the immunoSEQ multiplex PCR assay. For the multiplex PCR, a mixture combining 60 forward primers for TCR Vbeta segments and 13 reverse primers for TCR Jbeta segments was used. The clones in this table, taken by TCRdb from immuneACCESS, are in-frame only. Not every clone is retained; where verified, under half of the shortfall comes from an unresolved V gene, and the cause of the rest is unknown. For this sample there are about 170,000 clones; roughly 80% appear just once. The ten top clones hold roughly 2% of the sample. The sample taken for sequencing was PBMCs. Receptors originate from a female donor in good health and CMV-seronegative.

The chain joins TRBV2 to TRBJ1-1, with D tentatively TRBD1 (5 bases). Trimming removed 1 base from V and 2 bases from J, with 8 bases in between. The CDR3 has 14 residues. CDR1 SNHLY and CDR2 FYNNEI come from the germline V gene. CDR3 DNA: TGTGCCAGCAGTGAAGGGACATTCAACACTGAAGCTTTCTTT. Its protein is CASSEGTFNTEAFF.

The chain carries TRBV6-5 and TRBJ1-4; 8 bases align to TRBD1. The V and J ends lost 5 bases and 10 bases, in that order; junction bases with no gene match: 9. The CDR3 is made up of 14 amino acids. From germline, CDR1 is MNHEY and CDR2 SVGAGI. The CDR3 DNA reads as TGTGCCAGCAGTGACCCAGACAGGGGAGGAAAACTGTTTTTT. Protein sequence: CASSDPDRGGKLFF.

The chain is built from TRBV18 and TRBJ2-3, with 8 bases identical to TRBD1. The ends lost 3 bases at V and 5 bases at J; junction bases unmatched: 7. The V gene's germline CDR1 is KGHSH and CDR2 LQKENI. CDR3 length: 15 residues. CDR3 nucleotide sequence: TGTGCCAGCTCACCCCAGGGGGCGCTCGGAGATACGCAGTATTTT. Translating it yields CASSPQGALGDTQYF.

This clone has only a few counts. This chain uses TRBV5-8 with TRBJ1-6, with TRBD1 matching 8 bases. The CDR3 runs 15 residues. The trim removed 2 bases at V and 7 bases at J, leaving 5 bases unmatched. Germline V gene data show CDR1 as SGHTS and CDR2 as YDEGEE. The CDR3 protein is CASSFLNRGNSPLHF. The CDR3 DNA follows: TGTGCCAGCAGCTTTTTAAACAGGGGGAATTCACCCCTCCACTTT. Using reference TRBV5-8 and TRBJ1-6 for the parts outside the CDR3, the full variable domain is EAGVTQSPTHLIKTRGQQATLRCSPISGHTSVYWYQQALGLGLQFLLWYDEGEERNRGNFPPRFSGRQFPNYSSELNVNALELEDSALYLCASSFLNRGNSPLHFGNGTRLTVT.

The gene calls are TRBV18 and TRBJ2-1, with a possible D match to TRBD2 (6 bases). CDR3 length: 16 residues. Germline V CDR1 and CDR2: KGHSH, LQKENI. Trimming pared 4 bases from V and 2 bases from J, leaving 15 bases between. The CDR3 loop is CASSQTFGGTYNEQFF. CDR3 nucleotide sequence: TGTGCCAGCTCACAAACGTTTGGGGGGACCTACAATGAGCAGTTCTTC.

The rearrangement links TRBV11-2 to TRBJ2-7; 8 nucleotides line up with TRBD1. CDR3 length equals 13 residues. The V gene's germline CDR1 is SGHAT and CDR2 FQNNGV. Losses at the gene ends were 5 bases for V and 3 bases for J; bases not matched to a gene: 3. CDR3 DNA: TGTGCCAGCAGCCCTACAGGGGGCTACGAGCAGTACTTC. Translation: CASSPTGGYEQYF.

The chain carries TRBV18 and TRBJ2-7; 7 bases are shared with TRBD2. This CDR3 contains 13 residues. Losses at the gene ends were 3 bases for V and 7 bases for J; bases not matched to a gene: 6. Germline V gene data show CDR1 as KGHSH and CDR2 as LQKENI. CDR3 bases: TGTGCCAGCTCACCCGCAGGGAGGGAGGAGCAGTACTTC. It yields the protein CASSPAGREEQYF.

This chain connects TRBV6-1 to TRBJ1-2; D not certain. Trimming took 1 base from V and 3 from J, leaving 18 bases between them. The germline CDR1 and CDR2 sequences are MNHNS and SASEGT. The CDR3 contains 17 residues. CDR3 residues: CASSEGSRVLVDYGYTF. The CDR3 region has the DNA TGTGCCAGCAGTGAAGGCTCGAGGGTCCTGGTGGACTATGGCTACACCTTC.

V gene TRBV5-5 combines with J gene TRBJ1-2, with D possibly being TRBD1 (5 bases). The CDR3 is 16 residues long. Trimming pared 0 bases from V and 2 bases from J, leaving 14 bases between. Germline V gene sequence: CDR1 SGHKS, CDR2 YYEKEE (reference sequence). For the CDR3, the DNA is TGTGCCAGCAGCTTGGCCGTTGGGGGGGGGAACTATGGCTACACCTTC. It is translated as CASSLAVGGGNYGYTF. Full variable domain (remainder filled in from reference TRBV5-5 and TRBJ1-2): DAGVTQSPTHLIKTRGQQVTLRCSPISGHKSVSWYQQVLGQGPQFIFQYYEKEERGRGNFPDRFSARQFPNYSSELNVNALLLGDSALYLCASSLAVGGGNYGYTFGSGTRLTVV.

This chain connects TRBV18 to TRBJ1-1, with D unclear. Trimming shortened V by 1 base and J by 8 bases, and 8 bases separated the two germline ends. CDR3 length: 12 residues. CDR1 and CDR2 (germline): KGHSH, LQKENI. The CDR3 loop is CASSPLEGEAFF. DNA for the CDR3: TGTGCCAGCTCACCACTGGAGGGCGAAGCTTTCTTT.

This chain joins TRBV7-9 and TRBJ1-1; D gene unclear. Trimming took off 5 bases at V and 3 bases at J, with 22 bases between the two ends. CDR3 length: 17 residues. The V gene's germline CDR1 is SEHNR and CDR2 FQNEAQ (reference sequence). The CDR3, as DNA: TGTGCCAGCAGCCTCGGGGTAAACGTCGAACGGGACACTGAAGCTTTCTTT. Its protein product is CASSLGVNVERDTEAFF.

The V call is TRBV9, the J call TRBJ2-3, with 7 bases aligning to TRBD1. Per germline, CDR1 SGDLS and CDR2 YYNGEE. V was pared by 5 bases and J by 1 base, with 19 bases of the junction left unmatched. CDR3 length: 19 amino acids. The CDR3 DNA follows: TGTGCCAGCAGTGGGCCGGGACAGAGATTCATATTGGGCACAGATACGCAGTATTTT. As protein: CASSGPGQRFILGTDTQYF.

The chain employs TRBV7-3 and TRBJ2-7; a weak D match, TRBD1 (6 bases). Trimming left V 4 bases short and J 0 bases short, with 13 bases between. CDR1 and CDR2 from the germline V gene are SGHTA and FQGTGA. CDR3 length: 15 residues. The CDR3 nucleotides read TGTGCCAGCAGCTGGGGACAAAGGAGCTCCTACGAGCAGTACTTC. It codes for CASSWGQRSSYEQYF.

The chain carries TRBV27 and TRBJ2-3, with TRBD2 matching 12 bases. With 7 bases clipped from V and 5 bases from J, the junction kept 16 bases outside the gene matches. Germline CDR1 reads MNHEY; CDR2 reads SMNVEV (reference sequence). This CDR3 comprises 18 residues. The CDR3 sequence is CASIPASGRAGLQDTQYF. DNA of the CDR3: TGTGCCAGCATCCCGGCTAGCGGGAGGGCCGGGTTGCAAGATACGCAGTATTTT.

The CDR3 sequence: CASSSGQYSYGYTF. CDR3 DNA sequence: TGTGCCAGTAGTTCAGGACAGTACTCCTATGGCTACACCTTC. This chain uses TRBV19 with TRBJ1-2; the D gene is possibly TRBD1 (6 bases). The V gene lost 5 bases and the J gene lost 4 bases, with 14 bases spanning the gap. This CDR3 has 14 residues. The germline V gene has CDR1 LNHDA and CDR2 SQIVND (reference sequence).

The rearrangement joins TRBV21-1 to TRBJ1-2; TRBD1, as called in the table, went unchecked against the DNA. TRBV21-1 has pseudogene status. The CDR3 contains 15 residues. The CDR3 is CASSKSVGQPYGYTF. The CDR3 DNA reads TGTGCCAGCAGCAAATCAGTAGGACAGCCCTATGGCTACACCTTC.

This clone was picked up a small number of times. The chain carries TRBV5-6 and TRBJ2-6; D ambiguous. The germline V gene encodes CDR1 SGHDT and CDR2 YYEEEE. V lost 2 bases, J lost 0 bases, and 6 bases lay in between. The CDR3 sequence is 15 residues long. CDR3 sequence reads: CASSFRDSGANVLTF. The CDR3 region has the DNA TGTGCCAGCAGCTTTCGAGACTCTGGGGCCAACGTCCTGACTTTC.

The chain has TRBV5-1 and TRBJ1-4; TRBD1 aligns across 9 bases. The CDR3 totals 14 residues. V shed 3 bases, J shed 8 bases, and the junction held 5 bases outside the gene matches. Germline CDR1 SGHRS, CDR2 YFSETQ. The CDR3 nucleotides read TGCGCCAGCAGCTCTACCGGGACAGGGGAAAAACTGTTTTTT. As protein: CASSSTGTGEKLFF.

The CDR3 region is CASSIGDRGLGELFF. The CDR3 nucleotides are TGTGCCAGTAGTATAGGGGACAGGGGGCTGGGGGAGCTGTTTTTT. This chain uses TRBV19 with TRBJ2-2, with 12 bases lining up with TRBD1. Germline V CDR1 and CDR2: LNHDA, SQIVND (reference sequence). The trim removed 1 base at V and 8 bases at J, leaving 2 bases unmatched. The CDR3 consists of 15 residues.

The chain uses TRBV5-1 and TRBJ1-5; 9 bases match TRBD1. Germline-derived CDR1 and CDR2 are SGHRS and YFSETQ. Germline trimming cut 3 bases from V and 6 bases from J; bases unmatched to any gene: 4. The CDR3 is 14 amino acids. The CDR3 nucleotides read TGCGCCAGCAGCTATACAGGGGGCGTTCAGCCCCAGCATTTT. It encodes CASSYTGGVQPQHF.

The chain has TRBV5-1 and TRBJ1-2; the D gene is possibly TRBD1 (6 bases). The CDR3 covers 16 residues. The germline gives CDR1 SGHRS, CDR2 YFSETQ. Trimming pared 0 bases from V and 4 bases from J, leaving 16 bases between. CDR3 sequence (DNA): TGCGCCAGCAGCTTGGAGCTCCCAGGGGCTTCCTATGGCTACACCTTC. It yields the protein CASSLELPGASYGYTF.

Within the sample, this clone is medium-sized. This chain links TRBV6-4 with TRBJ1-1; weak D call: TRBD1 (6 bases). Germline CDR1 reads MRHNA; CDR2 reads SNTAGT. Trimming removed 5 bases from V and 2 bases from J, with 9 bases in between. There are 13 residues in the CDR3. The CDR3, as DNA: TGTGCCAGCAGTACAGGGTCCAACACTGAAGCTTTCTTT. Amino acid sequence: CASSTGSNTEAFF.

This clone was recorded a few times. The CDR3 sequence: CARGQEGSPLHF. CDR3 nucleotide sequence: TGTGCCAGGGGACAGGAAGGCTCACCCCTCCACTTT. The chain carries TRBV2 and TRBJ1-6; 8 positions agree with TRBD1. CDR1 and CDR2 from the germline V gene are SNHLY and FYNNEI. This CDR3 comprises 12 residues. The junction had 5 bases not matched to a gene; V was cut back by 9 bases and J by 10 bases.

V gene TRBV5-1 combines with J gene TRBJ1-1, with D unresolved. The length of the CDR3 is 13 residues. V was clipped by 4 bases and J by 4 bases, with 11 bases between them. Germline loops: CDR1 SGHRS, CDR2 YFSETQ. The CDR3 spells CASSEQSSTEAFF. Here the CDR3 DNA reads TGCGCCAGCAGCGAACAGAGTTCCACTGAAGCTTTCTTT.

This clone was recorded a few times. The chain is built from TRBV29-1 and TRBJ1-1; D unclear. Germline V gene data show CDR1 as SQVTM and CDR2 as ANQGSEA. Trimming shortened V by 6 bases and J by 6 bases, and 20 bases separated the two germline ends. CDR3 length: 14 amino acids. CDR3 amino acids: CSVRFRLKRAEAFF. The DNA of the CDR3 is TGCAGCGTGAGGTTTAGGTTGAAAAGAGCTGAAGCTTTCTTT.

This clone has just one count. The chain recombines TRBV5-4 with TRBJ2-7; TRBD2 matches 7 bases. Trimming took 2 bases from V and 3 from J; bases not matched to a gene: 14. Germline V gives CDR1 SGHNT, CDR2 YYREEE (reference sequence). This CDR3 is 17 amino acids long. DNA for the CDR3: TGTGCCAGCAGCTTCGGGGGTCGGGGGGTTTGGGACTACGAGCAGTACTTC. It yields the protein CASSFGGRGVWDYEQYF.

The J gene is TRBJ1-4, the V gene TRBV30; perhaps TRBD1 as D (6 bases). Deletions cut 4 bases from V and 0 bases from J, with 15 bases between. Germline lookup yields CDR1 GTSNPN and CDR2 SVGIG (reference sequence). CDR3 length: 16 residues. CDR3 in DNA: TGTGCCTGGACCAAACGGGGGGCGACAACTAATGAAAAACTGTTTTTT. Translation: CAWTKRGATTNEKLFF. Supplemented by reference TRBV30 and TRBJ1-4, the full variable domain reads SQTIHQWPATLVQPVGSPLSLECTVEGTSNPNLYWYRQAAGRGLQLLFYSVGIGQISSEVPQNLSASRPQDRQFILSSKKLLLSDSGFYLCAWTKRGATTNEKLFFGSGTQLSVL.

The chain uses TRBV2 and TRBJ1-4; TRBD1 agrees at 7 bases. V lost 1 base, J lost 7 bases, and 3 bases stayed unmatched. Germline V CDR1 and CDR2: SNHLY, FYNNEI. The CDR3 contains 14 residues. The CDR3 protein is CASSEGQGGEKLFF. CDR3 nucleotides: TGTGCCAGCAGTGAAGGACAGGGTGGTGAAAAACTGTTTTTT.

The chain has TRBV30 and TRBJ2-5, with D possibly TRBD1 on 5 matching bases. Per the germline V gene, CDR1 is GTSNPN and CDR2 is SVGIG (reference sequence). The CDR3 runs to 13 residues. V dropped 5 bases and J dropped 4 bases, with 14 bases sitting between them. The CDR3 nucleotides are TGTGCCTGGGATTTCCAGGGCCTAGAGACCCAGTACTTC. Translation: CAWDFQGLETQYF.

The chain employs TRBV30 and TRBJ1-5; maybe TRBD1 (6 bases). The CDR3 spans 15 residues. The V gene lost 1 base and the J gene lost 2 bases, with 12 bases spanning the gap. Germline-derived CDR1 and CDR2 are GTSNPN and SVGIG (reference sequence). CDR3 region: CAWSGDEGGNQPQHF. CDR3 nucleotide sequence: TGTGCCTGGAGTGGAGATGAGGGGGGCAATCAGCCCCAGCATTTT.

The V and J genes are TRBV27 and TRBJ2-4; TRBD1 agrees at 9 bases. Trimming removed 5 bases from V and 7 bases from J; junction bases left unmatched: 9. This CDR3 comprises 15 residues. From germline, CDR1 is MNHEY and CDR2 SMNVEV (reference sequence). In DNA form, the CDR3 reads TGTGCCAGCAGTCCCTTGGGACAGGGTGGGAACATTCAGTACTTC. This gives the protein CASSPLGQGGNIQYF.

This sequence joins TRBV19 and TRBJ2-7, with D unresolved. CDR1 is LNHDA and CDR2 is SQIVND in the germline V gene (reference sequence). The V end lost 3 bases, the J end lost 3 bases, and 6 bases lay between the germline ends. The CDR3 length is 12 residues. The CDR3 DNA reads TGTGCCAGTAGTATCGGTAGCTACGAGCAGTACTTC. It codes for CASSIGSYEQYF.